A single sample is the source of the 10 T cell receptor beta chains below, sequenced in a study of beta chain features in type 1 diabetes. Every bit of the isolated RNA underwent reverse transcription, so sequencing read expressed TCRB transcripts. Sequenced by immunoSEQ multiplex PCR; TCRdb stores in-frame clones only, minus some. The table includes about 470,000 clones, approximately 28% detected once. Sequencing was carried out using naive CD4+ T cells from blood. Receptors originate from a man aged 18 to 29 in good health.

CDR3 DNA: TGCGCCAGCAGCTTGGAAGGGGGCCACACAGATACGCAGTATTTT. It yields the protein CASSLEGGHTDTQYF. This chain connects TRBV5-1 to TRBJ2-3, with 7 bases aligning to TRBD1. The CDR3 runs to 15 residues. Trimming cost V 0 bases and J 2 bases; bases outside gene matches: 3. CDR1 is SGHRS, CDR2 YFSETQ, per germline.

The chain combines TRBV28 with TRBJ2-7; D ambiguous. The CDR3 length is 14 residues. V was clipped by 5 bases and J by 0 bases, with 11 bases between them. CDR1 is MDHEN and CDR2 is SYDVKM in the germline V gene. Here the CDR3 reads CASSIVQSSYEQYF. The CDR3 coding sequence is TGTGCCAGCAGTATAGTGCAGAGCTCCTACGAGCAGTACTTC.

This clone was observed a handful of times. V and J are TRBV2 and TRBJ2-7; D possibly corresponds to TRBD2 (6 bases). V lost 4 bases, J lost 2 bases, and 15 bases lay in between. The CDR3 length is 15 residues. Germline assignment: CDR1 SNHLY and CDR2 FYNNEI. The CDR3 sequence: CASSGDMGGPYEQYF. The CDR3 coding sequence is TGTGCCAGCAGTGGCGACATGGGGGGTCCCTACGAGCAGTACTTC.

The chain links TRBV25-1 to TRBJ2-7, with TRBD1 identical over 10 bases. Germline V lookup: CDR1 MGHDK, CDR2 SYGVNS. V trimming: 6 bases; J trimming: 2 bases; junction bases outside the gene matches: 1. The CDR3 extends over 13 amino acids. The CDR3, as DNA: TGTGCCAGCAGGGACAGGGGGACCTACGAGCAGTACTTC. Its translation is CASRDRGTYEQYF.

This clone was counted a few times. The V gene is TRBV30, the J gene TRBJ1-2, with 10 bases identical to TRBD1. The CDR3 is 14 residues long. The germline V gene has CDR1 GTSNPN and CDR2 SVGIG (reference sequence). With 1 base clipped from V and 4 bases from J, the junction kept 3 bases outside the gene matches. CDR3 in DNA: TGTGCCTGGAGTGGGGACAGGGGTCCCTATGGCTACACCTTC. Translation: CAWSGDRGPYGYTF.

A note on this clone: At the DNA level, this CDR3 is encoded by other sequences in the same sample as well. The rearrangement joins TRBV15 to TRBJ2-5; perhaps TRBD2 as D (6 bases). There are 15 residues in the CDR3. Germline CDR1 and CDR2: LNHNV and YYDKDF (reference sequence). Trimming cost V 0 bases and J 5 bases, with 13 bases left between them. CDR3 bases: TGTGCCACCAGCAGAGATGGCGGGGCCGGGGAGACCCAGTACTTC. It is translated as CATSRDGGAGETQYF.

In this sample, this clone turned up a few times. The chain combines TRBV29-1 with TRBJ2-2, with D unclear. CDR1 SQVTM and CDR2 ANQGSEA come from the germline V gene. This CDR3 is built from 13 residues. V lost 1 base to trimming and J lost 7 bases, with 10 bases between them. The CDR3 DNA reads TGCAGCGTTGAAGGTCTGAAGAACGGGGAGCTGTTTTTT. This translates into CSVEGLKNGELFF.

This clone turned up a few times. The genes are TRBV4-3 and TRBJ1-1; no reliable D call. V lost 0 bases, J lost 0 bases, and 5 bases lay in between. The germline gives CDR1 LGHNA, CDR2 YSLEER. This CDR3 is 14 amino acids long. CDR3 bases: TGCGCCAGCAGCCAAGAAACAGTGAACACTGAAGCTTTCTTT. Protein product: CASSQETVNTEAFF.

A word on this clone: This CDR3 is also generated by other DNA sequences in the sample. The chain is built from TRBV27 and TRBJ2-7; 8 bases fit TRBD2. This CDR3 spans 14 amino acids. V was pared by 4 bases and J by 1 base, with 3 bases of the junction left unmatched. Germline CDR1 and CDR2: MNHEY and SMNVEV (reference sequence). The CDR3 loop is CASSSTSGSYEQYF. The CDR3, as DNA: TGTGCCAGCAGTTCTACTAGCGGATCCTACGAGCAGTACTTC.

This clone was seen a handful of times. The chain couples TRBV20-1 to TRBJ2-7; TRBD1 is a possible D gene (5 bases). Germline CDR1 and CDR2: DFQATT and SNEGSKA (reference sequence). The CDR3 is made up of 11 amino acids. V lost 6 bases to trimming and J lost 5 bases, with 11 bases between them. CDR3 amino acids: CSAPRGHEQYF. The DNA for the CDR3 is TGCAGTGCCCCAAGGGGTCACGAGCAGTACTTC.